This TCR beta chain is drawn from a study of blood T cell repertoires in COVID-19 (dated by TCRdb to between 2020 and 2021). About the full investigation: Samples from collaborators originated in the United States, Italy and Spain and spanned both the acute and convalescent phases of COVID-19. The prospective study material was composed of cDNA or gDNA derived from T cells, B-cell-depleted T cells, or PBMCs. Deeply sampled blood TCRbeta repertoires from subjects exposed to, actively infected with, or recovered from COVID-19 were included in the dataset. The repertoires were released in a freely available public database intended as a resource for research on the immune response to SARS-CoV-2. Samples came from the ongoing ImmuneRACE study (first 160 participants) plus 1,254 subjects from 6 global collaborators. The sample metadata nearly always contained a de-identified subject ID, COVID-19 status, age in years and sex. Where available, HLA class I and class II types were obtained from metadata supplied by the sample provider rather than from assay-based typing.

Results the study describes overall, beyond this receptor: The amount of clinical and demographic metadata varied by source and participant and was provided uncurated.

About this clone itself: The clone's antigen remains unknown. Base quality data are lacking; no much larger clone is found one base away.

The immunoSEQ Assay, a bias-controlled multiplex PCR, was used to amplify TCRbeta CDR3 regions from genomic DNA. In the original analysis: Within the assay, amplification of reference gene primers was used to estimate how many nucleated cells each sample contained. Sequence reads were collapsed and filtered to measure the absolute abundance of every unique TCRbeta CDR3 rearrangement. For each sample, productive Simpson clonality was calculated as the square root of Simpson's diversity index over productive rearrangements. TCRdb stores this immuneACCESS table with in-frame sequences only. Part of the clones is absent; in the studies checked, under half of the shortfall reflects unresolved V genes, and no reason is known for the rest. That table supplies the V and J calls and clone size; D and trimming were determined from the DNA. Within this sample are under 150,000 clones, with 70% to 90% of them counted one time only. Jointly, the top ten make up about 3% of the sample.

Whole blood was collected in K2EDTA tubes by collaborating institutions according to the institutions' own protocols. For TCRbeta analysis, collaborators shipped samples as frozen whole blood, isolated PBMCs, or DNA extracted from either of those sample types. There are 13 amino acids in the CDR3, from cysteine to phenylalanine inclusive. Just CDR3 DNA is preserved here, 39 bases in frame from base 1. Based on the germline V gene (reference sequence), the CDR1 and CDR2 sequences are GTSNPN and SVGIG. Trimming leaves V shorter by 5 bases and J shorter by 5 bases, with the junction holding 6 bases beyond the gene matches.

The rearranged chain carries TRBV30 and TRBJ1-5; 7 central bases correspond to TRBD1. Sequencing was performed on peripheral blood. The clonotype was recovered from a man between 35 and 55 years old with acute or convalescent COVID-19. The bases are TGTGCCTGGTCGGACAGGTTGGATCAGCCCCAGCATTTT. The translation is CAWSDRLDQPQHF.